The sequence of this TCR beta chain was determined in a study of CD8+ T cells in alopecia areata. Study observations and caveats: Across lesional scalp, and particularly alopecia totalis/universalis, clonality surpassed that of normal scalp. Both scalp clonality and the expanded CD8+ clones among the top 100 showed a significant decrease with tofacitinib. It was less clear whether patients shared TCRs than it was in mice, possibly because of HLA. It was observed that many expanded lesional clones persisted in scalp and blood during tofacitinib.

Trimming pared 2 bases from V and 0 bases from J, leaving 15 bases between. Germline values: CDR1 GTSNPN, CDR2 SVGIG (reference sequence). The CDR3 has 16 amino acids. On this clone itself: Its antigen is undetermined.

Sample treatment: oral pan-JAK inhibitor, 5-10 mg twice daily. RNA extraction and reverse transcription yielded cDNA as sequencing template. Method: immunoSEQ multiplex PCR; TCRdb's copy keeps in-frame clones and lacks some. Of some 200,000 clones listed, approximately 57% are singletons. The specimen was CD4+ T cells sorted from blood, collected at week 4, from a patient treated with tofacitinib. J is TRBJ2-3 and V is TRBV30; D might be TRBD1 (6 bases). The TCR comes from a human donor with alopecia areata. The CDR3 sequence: CAWSRGAGASTDTQYF. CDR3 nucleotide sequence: TGTGCCTGGAGTAGAGGAGCAGGGGCTAGCACAGATACGCAGTATTTT.